This T cell receptor beta chain was observed in a study of cytomegalovirus exposure and HLA in healthy donors. Study observations and caveats: Rare TCR sequences dominated, though some public TCRs recurred in many donors. Presence/absence results assume similar sequencing depth per donor, which may not hold. A list of 150 or so TCR beta chains associated with cytomegalovirus was given.

This PCR relied on a set of 60 Vbeta primers and 13 Jbeta primers. Sequencing was performed with immunoSEQ multiplex PCR; in TCRdb, only in-frame clones are kept and a portion is missing. The sample holds under 150,000 clones; around three quarters are singletons and the top ten take roughly 6.2%. Despite likely unrecorded immune exposures, the donors were nominally healthy at the time of sampling. Turning to this clone: Its cognate antigen is unknown.

CDR3 length equals 15 residues. Trimming took 6 bases from V and 2 from J, leaving 14 bases between them. Germline lookup yields CDR1 MDHEN and CDR2 SYDVKM. The sequencing input was PBMCs. This clonotype was sampled from a woman in her forties in good health and CMV-seropositive. This sequence joins TRBV28 and TRBJ1-3; D may be TRBD1 (6 bases). The CDR3 spells CASRPTGQTGNTIYF. The CDR3 DNA sequence: TGTGCCAGCAGACCTACAGGGCAAACTGGAAACACCATATATTTT.